What follows are 5 T cell receptor beta chains derived from one specimen sequenced in a study of T cell repertoires in cytomegalovirus infection. These receptors lack a known antigen. MiXCR, applied by TCRdb to the reads, yields one record per CDR3 protein. The sample carries about 570,000 distinct CDR3 sequences, 40% recorded once. The input for sequencing was cultured PBMCs, taken from culture after CMV antigen stimulation. The receptors originated from a human donor in good health (CMV status not recorded). Some clones in this sample may be carry-over from other donors' samples.

This clonotype came up many times. This chain uses TRBV7-2 with TRBJ1-6, with TRBD1 matching 10 bases. CDR3 length: 14 amino acids. Germline lookup yields CDR1 SGHTA and CDR2 FQGNSA. V lost 4 bases and J lost 9; bases outside the gene matches: 3. For the CDR3, the DNA is TGTGCCAGCAGCTCCGGGACAGGGGTTTCACCCCTCCACTTT. This sequence encodes CASSSGTGVSPLHF. The full variable domain, its missing parts supplied by reference TRBV7-2 and TRBJ1-6, is GAGVSQSPSNKVTEKGKDVELRCDPISGHTALYWYRQSLGQGLEFLIYFQGNSAPDKSGLPSDRFSAERTGGSVSTLTIQRTQQEDSAVYLCASSSGTGVSPLHFGNGTRLTVT.

The sample holds a few counts of this clonotype. The chain employs TRBV10-2 and TRBJ1-1; D might be TRBD1 (6 bases). V gave up 0 bases and J gave up 1 base, with 6 bases separating them. In germline, CDR1 is WSHSY, CDR2 SAAADI. The CDR3 length is 14 residues. The DNA of the CDR3 is TGCGCCAGCAGTGAGTCGGGACAGAACACTGAAGCTTTCTTT. The encoded protein is CASSESGQNTEAFF.

The rearrangement joins TRBV19 to TRBJ2-5, with 10 bases lining up with TRBD2. The CDR3 sequence is 16 residues long. The V and J ends lost 6 bases and 1 base, in that order; junction bases with no gene match: 8. Per the germline V gene, CDR1 is LNHDA and CDR2 is SQIVND (reference sequence). CDR3 sequence (DNA): TGTGCCAGTAGCCCCGGGACTAGCGTCCTCCAAGAGACCCAGTACTTC. It encodes CASSPGTSVLQETQYF.

This clonotype was counted once. CDR3 protein: CASSPLTGAGELFF. The CDR3 bases are TGTGCCAGTAGTCCCCTAACCGGGGCCGGGGAGCTGTTTTTT. The V gene is TRBV19, the J gene TRBJ2-2; possible D gene TRBD2, 5 bases. The germline gives CDR1 LNHDA, CDR2 SQIVND (reference sequence). The CDR3 extends over 14 amino acids. Trimming took off 5 bases at V and 6 bases at J, with 13 bases between the two ends.

The sample holds many counts of this clonotype. This chain joins TRBV7-2 and TRBJ2-6; D is undetermined. The CDR3 spans 16 residues. Deletions cut 3 bases from V and 0 bases from J, with 9 bases between. Germline V CDR1 and CDR2: SGHTA, FQGNSA. In DNA form, the CDR3 reads TGTGCCAGCAGCTTGACTCCGCCCTCTGGGGCCAACGTCCTGACTTTC. Translated: CASSLTPPSGANVLTF.